One sample yielded the 28 T cell receptor beta chains listed below, sequenced in a study of shared clonotypes between healthy human individuals. Clones were sequenced by immunoSEQ multiplex PCR, and TCRdb holds only the in-frame ones, with some missing. Found here are some 1 million clones, approximately 76% of them singletons; the top ten hold approximately 1.5%. Sequenced: memory CD4+ T cells sorted from blood. Subset meaning: CD45RA-negative fraction. The receptors stem from a man younger than 35 in good health.

The chain recombines TRBV6-5 with TRBJ2-7; D not certain. Germline lookup yields CDR1 MNHEY and CDR2 SVGAGI. V was pared by 6 bases and J by 3 bases, with 6 bases between. The CDR3 totals 11 residues. This chain's CDR3 is CASSDGYEQYF. The CDR3 DNA reads TGTGCCAGCAGCGACGGCTACGAGCAGTACTTC.

The chain employs TRBV28 and TRBJ1-1; D may be TRBD1 (5 bases). The V end lost 2 bases, the J end lost 4 bases, and 14 bases lay between the germline ends. Looked up from germline, CDR1 is MDHEN and CDR2 is SYDVKM. The CDR3 length is 15 residues. The DNA for the CDR3 is TGTGCCAGCAGTTTAATAGTATCGGGGACCACTGAAGCTTTCTTT. The encoded protein is CASSLIVSGTTEAFF.

V is TRBV29-1 and J is TRBJ2-7, with D perhaps matching TRBD1 (5 bases). V lost 7 bases and J 6 bases, leaving 19 bases between the germline ends. The germline V gene encodes CDR1 SQVTM and CDR2 ANQGSEA. The CDR3 spans 13 residues. This chain's CDR3 is CSAVGQGLLEQYF. The CDR3 DNA is TGCAGCGCGGTGGGGCAGGGCCTACTCGAGCAGTACTTC.

This rearrangement joins TRBV2 to TRBJ2-5; TRBD1 might be the D (6 bases). Between the trimmed V and J ends, which lost 2 bases and 1 base, there was a span of 11 bases. The germline V gene has CDR1 SNHLY and CDR2 FYNNEI. CDR3 length equals 15 residues. The CDR3 coding sequence is TGTGCCAGCAGTGAAAGCGGACAGATCCAAGAGACCCAGTACTTC. It translates to CASSESGQIQETQYF.

This chain links TRBV25-1 with TRBJ1-6, with TRBD1 as a possible D gene (6 bases). The V end was cut by 1 base, the J end by 5 bases, with 9 bases between. Germline V CDR1 and CDR2: MGHDK, SYGVNS. This CDR3 spans 15 amino acids. The CDR3 DNA is TGTGCCAGCAGTGAATGGAAGGGGGATAATTCACCCCTCCACTTT. Translating it yields CASSEWKGDNSPLHF. Combining the CDR3 with reference TRBV25-1 and TRBJ1-6 gives the whole variable domain EADIYQTPRYLVIGTGKKITLECSQTMGHDKMYWYQQDPGMELHLIHYSYGVNSTEKGDLSSESTVSRIRTEHFPLTLESARPSHTSQYLCASSEWKGDNSPLHFGNGTRLTVT.

The chain carries TRBV11-2 and TRBJ2-5; 11 bases align to TRBD1. Germline V gene data show CDR1 as SGHAT and CDR2 as FQNNGV. The length of the CDR3 is 15 residues. The trim removed 5 bases at V and 4 bases at J, leaving 6 bases unmatched. Here the CDR3 reads CASSPRTGGGETQYF. In nucleotides, the CDR3 is TGTGCCAGCAGCCCACGGACAGGGGGCGGAGAGACCCAGTACTTC.

The chain joins TRBV5-8 to TRBJ2-1; perhaps TRBD1 as D (5 bases). CDR3 length equals 11 residues. CDR1 is SGHTS and CDR2 is YDEGEE in the germline V gene. Trimming shortened V by 4 bases and J by 15 bases, and 14 bases separated the two germline ends. The CDR3 DNA follows: TGTGCCAGCAGCCGGAAGGGGCGTGGGTTCTTC. Amino acids: CASSRKGRGFF.

The chain joins TRBV7-8 to TRBJ1-2; D is unclear. CDR1 is SGHVS, CDR2 FQNEAQ, per germline. There are 12 residues in the CDR3. V was shortened by 7 bases and J by 7 bases, with 13 bases between the two germline ends. The CDR3 coding sequence is TGTGCCAGCACTCCAAAACGAGCTGGCTACACCTTC. It yields the protein CASTPKRAGYTF.

CDR3 protein: CASSETAGGRTYEQYF. CDR3 DNA sequence: TGCGCCAGCAGCGAAACGGCGGGGGGACGAACCTACGAGCAGTACTTC. The chain employs TRBV4-1 and TRBJ2-7; 8 nucleotides line up with TRBD2. The CDR3 runs to 16 residues. Germline V lookup: CDR1 MGHRA, CDR2 YSYEKL. Trimming took 5 bases from V and 2 from J; bases not matched to a gene: 11.

The DNA of the CDR3 is TGTGCCAGCGTTAGGGACGGGACTAGAGCCACCGGGGAGCTGTTTTTT. Translating it yields CASVRDGTRATGELFF. The gene calls are TRBV5-8 and TRBJ2-2, with TRBD2 matching 8 bases. CDR3 size: 16 residues. Germline V gene sequence: CDR1 SGHTS, CDR2 YDEGEE. With V trimmed by 7 bases and J by 4 bases, 12 bases remained unmatched.

The chain carries TRBV6-5 and TRBJ1-6; no clear D. The CDR3 runs 15 residues. Germline loops: CDR1 MNHEY, CDR2 SVGAGI. Trimming removed 6 bases from V and 3 bases from J, with 12 bases in between. The CDR3 here is CASRSRARYNSPLHF. CDR3 bases: TGTGCCAGCAGGTCTCGGGCTCGCTATAATTCACCCCTCCACTTT.

V usage is TRBV5-1 and J usage is TRBJ2-7; 7 bases agree with TRBD1. The CDR3 runs to 14 residues. The germline gives CDR1 SGHRS, CDR2 YFSETQ. J gave up 0 bases and V 5 bases, and 5 bases lay outside the gene matches. CDR3 in amino acids: CASRHRGDSYEQYF. The CDR3 DNA sequence: TGCGCCAGCAGGCACAGGGGAGACTCCTACGAGCAGTACTTC. The complete variable domain, with remaining parts taken from reference TRBV5-1 and TRBJ2-7, reads KAGVTQTPRYLIKTRGQQVTLSCSPISGHRSVSWYQQTPGQGLQFLFEYFSETQRNKGNFPGRFSGRQFSNSRSEMNVSTLELGDSALYLCASRHRGDSYEQYFGPGTRLTVT.

In this sample, this clone turned up a few times. The gene calls are TRBV6-1 and TRBJ2-6; D call uncertain. This CDR3 is 13 amino acids long. Germline CDR1 MNHNS, CDR2 SASEGT. With 7 bases removed from V and 0 bases from J, the gap between germline ends came to 4 bases. Here the CDR3 DNA reads TGTGCCAGCACTTCCTCTGGGGCCAACGTCCTGACTTTC. This encodes CASTSSGANVLTF.

The rearrangement links TRBV5-8 to TRBJ2-1; D gene unclear. This CDR3 region has 16 residues. From germline, CDR1 is SGHTS and CDR2 YDEGEE. Trimming stripped 0 bases from V and 12 bases from J, with 22 bases between. Here the CDR3 reads CASSLALIGGGPGQFF. CDR3 in DNA: TGTGCCAGCAGCTTGGCCTTGATCGGTGGTGGCCCCGGGCAGTTCTTC.

This CDR3 is CASSKGIAGLYEQYF. CDR3 bases: TGTGCCAGCAGCAAAGGGATAGCGGGACTCTACGAGCAGTACTTC. The genes are TRBV11-2 and TRBJ2-7; 8 bases line up with TRBD2. Trimming took 5 bases from V and 3 from J; bases not matched to a gene: 9. The V gene's germline CDR1 is SGHAT and CDR2 FQNNGV. CDR3 length: 15 amino acids.

The V gene is TRBV7-9, the J gene TRBJ2-5; TRBD2 agrees at 8 bases. Germline trimming cut 5 bases from V and 2 bases from J; bases unmatched to any gene: 4. This CDR3 comprises 14 residues. Germline CDR1 reads SEHNR; CDR2 reads FQNEAQ (reference sequence). CDR3 in amino acids: CASSPLAVQETQYF. CDR3 bases: TGTGCCAGCAGCCCACTAGCGGTTCAAGAGACCCAGTACTTC. The whole variable domain, remainder taken from reference TRBV7-9 and TRBJ2-5, is DTGVSQNPRHKITKRGQNVTFRCDPISEHNRLYWYRQTLGQGPEFLTYFQNEAQLEKSRLLSDRFSAERPKGSFSTLEIQRTEQGDSAMYLCASSPLAVQETQYFGPGTRLLVL.

This chain uses TRBV19 with TRBJ2-2, with 8 bases identical to TRBD1. V lost 3 bases and J lost 6; bases outside the gene matches: 6. The CDR3 has 15 residues. Germline CDR1 is LNHDA and CDR2 is SQIVND (reference sequence). The DNA of the CDR3 is TGTGCCAGTAGTATTGGCCAGGGGGCAGCCGGGGAGCTGTTTTTT. Translated, it gives CASSIGQGAAGELFF.

The chain links TRBV7-8 to TRBJ1-2; 8 nucleotides align to TRBD1. The V gene end was trimmed by 3 bases and the J gene end by 4 bases; junction bases not matched to a gene: 10. CDR1 and CDR2 from the germline V gene are SGHVS and FQNEAQ. The length of the CDR3 is 16 residues. The CDR3, as DNA: TGTGCCAGCAGCTTGAGGACAGGGTTTAGCAGCTATGGCTACACCTTC. Translated, it gives CASSLRTGFSSYGYTF.

In DNA, the CDR3 is TGCGCCAGCAGCTGGGGCCAGGGAGCCCCAAGCGAGACCCAGTACTTC. Protein: CASSWGQGAPSETQYF. V usage is TRBV5-1 and J usage is TRBJ2-5; D possibly matches TRBD1 or TRBD2 (5 bases each). Germline CDR1 SGHRS, CDR2 YFSETQ. Deletions cut 3 bases from V and 5 bases from J, with 20 bases between. The CDR3 runs to 16 residues. Together with reference TRBV5-1 and TRBJ2-5, the CDR3 gives the full variable domain: KAGVTQTPRYLIKTRGQQVTLSCSPISGHRSVSWYQQTPGQGLQFLFEYFSETQRNKGNFPGRFSGRQFSNSRSEMNVSTLELGDSALYLCASSWGQGAPSETQYFGPGTRLLVL.

The genes are TRBV6-1 and TRBJ1-1; D is undetermined. Trimming shortened V by 4 bases and J by 11 bases, and 29 bases separated the two germline ends. The CDR3 runs 17 residues. Looked up from germline, CDR1 is MNHNS and CDR2 is SASEGT. CDR3 DNA: TGTGCCAGCAGTGTCACGGACCGGTTGGGCCCAATAGTGTGGGCTTTCTTT. This gives the protein CASSVTDRLGPIVWAFF.

The chain couples TRBV5-4 to TRBJ1-4; 10 bases map to TRBD1. Germline V gives CDR1 SGHNT, CDR2 YYREEE (reference sequence). The CDR3 is 15 residues long. Trimming took 0 bases from V and 6 from J; bases not matched to a gene: 2. CDR3 sequence: CASSLAGTGDEKLFF. The CDR3 DNA reads as TGTGCCAGCAGCTTGGCAGGGACAGGGGATGAAAAACTGTTTTTT.

The rearrangement uses TRBV6-5 and TRBJ2-1; no clear D gene. The CDR3 loop spans 13 amino acids. V gave up 2 bases and J gave up 8 bases, with 10 bases separating them. The V gene's germline CDR1 is MNHEY and CDR2 SVGAGI. CDR3 residues: CASSYRAKYEQFF. CDR3 in DNA: TGTGCCAGCAGTTACCGGGCCAAATATGAGCAGTTCTTC.

This chain uses TRBV10-3 with TRBJ2-6; TRBD1 might be the D (6 bases). This CDR3 is built from 16 residues. With 3 bases removed from V and 7 bases from J, the gap between germline ends came to 16 bases. CDR1 ENHRY and CDR2 SYGVKD come from the germline V gene. The CDR3 sequence: CAISDLTGGLANVLTF. In DNA, the CDR3 is TGTGCCATCAGTGATCTCACTGGGGGCCTAGCCAACGTCCTGACTTTC.

The chain joins TRBV6-1 to TRBJ1-1; D may be TRBD1 (6 bases). The CDR3 consists of 15 residues. With 4 bases removed from V and 0 bases from J, the gap between germline ends came to 12 bases. The V gene's germline CDR1 is MNHNS and CDR2 SASEGT. The CDR3 sequence is CASSARTAMNTEAFF. The DNA for the CDR3 is TGTGCCAGCAGTGCCCGGACAGCCATGAACACTGAAGCTTTCTTT.

The genes are TRBV6-1 and TRBJ2-7; a weak D match, TRBD1 (6 bases). The CDR3 has 15 amino acids. Germline V lookup: CDR1 MNHNS, CDR2 SASEGT. Trimming stripped 7 bases from V and 0 bases from J, with 16 bases between. CDR3 nucleotide sequence: TGTGCCAGCAAGAGCAGGGGACCTTCCTCCTACGAGCAGTACTTC. Amino acid sequence: CASKSRGPSSYEQYF.

V is TRBV2 and J is TRBJ2-3; D may correspond to TRBD1 or TRBD2 (5 bases each). V lost 7 bases and J 0 bases, leaving 20 bases between the germline ends. CDR3 length equals 17 residues. Germline lookup yields CDR1 SNHLY and CDR2 FYNNEI. The CDR3 loop is CASTGRMTSGSTDTQYF. The DNA for the CDR3 is TGTGCCAGCACGGGACGGATGACTTCCGGGAGCACAGATACGCAGTATTTT.

This clone has more than one count but fewer than ten. The CDR3 protein is CASSILRGTADNSPLHF. CDR3 bases: TGTGCCAGTAGTATACTGAGAGGGACAGCAGATAATTCACCCCTCCACTTT. The chain couples TRBV19 to TRBJ1-6; 7 bases agree with TRBD1. V gave up 2 bases and J gave up 5 bases; unmatched junction bases: 9. This CDR3 has 17 residues. CDR1 is LNHDA and CDR2 is SQIVND in the germline V gene (reference sequence). The whole variable domain, remainder taken from reference TRBV19 and TRBJ1-6, is DGGITQSPKYLFRKEGQNVTLSCEQNLNHDAMYWYRQDPGQGLRLIYYSQIVNDFQKGDIAEGYSVSREKKESFPLTVTSAQKNPTAFYLCASSILRGTADNSPLHFGNGTRLTVT.

This rearrangement joins TRBV6-5 to TRBJ1-4, with D hard to call. The CDR3 has 13 amino acids. V was clipped by 7 bases and J by 0 bases, with 6 bases between them. Germline CDR1 is MNHEY and CDR2 is SVGAGI. The DNA for the CDR3 is TGTGCCAGCAAGACGACAACTAATGAAAAACTGTTTTTT. It specifies CASKTTTNEKLFF.